The entry below gives a single T cell receptor beta chain sequence along with its context. This sample was taken from a study of blood T cell repertoires in COVID-19. TCRdb's copy holds only in-frame clones and misses some; the assay was immunoSEQ multiplex PCR. The sample has more than 400,000 clones; 75% to 90% are singletons. V dropped 4 bases and J dropped 8 bases, with 14 bases sitting between them. CDR3 length: 14 amino acids. Germline lookup yields CDR1 MNHEY and CDR2 SVGAGI. The J gene is TRBJ1-4, the V gene TRBV6-5, with D tentatively TRBD1 (5 bases). The receptor comes from a young woman who had recovered from COVID-19. Sequenced input: PBMCs or T cells enriched from blood (not recorded which). DNA of the CDR3: TGTGCCAGCAGTTGGGGCCGCGGGGGAGAAAAACTGTTTTTT. Translated: CASSWGRGGEKLFF.